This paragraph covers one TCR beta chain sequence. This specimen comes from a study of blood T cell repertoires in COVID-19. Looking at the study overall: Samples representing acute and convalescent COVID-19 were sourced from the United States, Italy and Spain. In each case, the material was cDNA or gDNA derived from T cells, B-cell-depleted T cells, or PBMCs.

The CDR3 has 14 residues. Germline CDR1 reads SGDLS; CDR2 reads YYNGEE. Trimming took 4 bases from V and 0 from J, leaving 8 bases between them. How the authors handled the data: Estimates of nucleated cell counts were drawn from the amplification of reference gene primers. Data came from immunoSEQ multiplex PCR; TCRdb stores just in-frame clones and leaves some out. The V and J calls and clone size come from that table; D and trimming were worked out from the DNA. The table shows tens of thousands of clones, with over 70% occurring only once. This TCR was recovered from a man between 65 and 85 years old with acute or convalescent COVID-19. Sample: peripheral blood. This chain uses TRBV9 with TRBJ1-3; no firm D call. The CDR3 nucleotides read TGTGCCAGCAGCTCCGTCCGCTCTGGAAACACCATATATTTT. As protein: CASSSVRSGNTIYF.